This T cell receptor beta chain was recovered during a study of blood T cell repertoires in COVID-19. Per the original methods: Estimated nucleated cell counts came from reference gene primer amplification. Repertoires were generated with immunoSEQ multiplex PCR, while TCRdb's copy carries only in-frame clones and drops some. The V and J calls and clone size are taken from that table; D and trimming were inferred from the DNA. The sample lists about 150,000 clones, around four fifths occurring once. Membership in each cohort depended on participant-reported clinical history. This CDR3 is 14 amino acids long. CDR1 MGHRA and CDR2 YSYEKL come from the germline V gene. Trimming cost V 4 bases and J 5 bases, with 12 bases left between them.

This TCR was recovered from a woman aged 40 to 49 who had recovered from COVID-19. The chain has TRBV4-1 and TRBJ2-1; TRBD2 is a possible D gene (6 bases). Material: PBMCs or T cells enriched from blood (not recorded which). CDR3 sequence reads: CASSPGLLDNEQFF. Written as DNA, the CDR3 is TGCGCCAGCAGCCCGGGACTTCTTGACAATGAGCAGTTCTTC.